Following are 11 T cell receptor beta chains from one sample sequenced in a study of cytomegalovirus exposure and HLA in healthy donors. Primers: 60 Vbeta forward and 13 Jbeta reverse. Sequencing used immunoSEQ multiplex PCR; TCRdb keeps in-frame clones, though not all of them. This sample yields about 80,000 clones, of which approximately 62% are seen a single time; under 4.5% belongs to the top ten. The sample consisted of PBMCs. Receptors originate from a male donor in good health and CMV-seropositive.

CDR3 sequence: CASSVQGSTGELFF. The CDR3 nucleotides are TGTGCCAGCAGCGTACAGGGATCCACCGGGGAGCTGTTTTTT. The J gene is TRBJ2-2, the V gene TRBV5-5; possible D gene TRBD1, 6 bases. Germline V gives CDR1 SGHKS, CDR2 YYEKEE (reference sequence). Trimming pared 4 bases from V and 4 bases from J, leaving 11 bases between. CDR3 length equals 14 residues.

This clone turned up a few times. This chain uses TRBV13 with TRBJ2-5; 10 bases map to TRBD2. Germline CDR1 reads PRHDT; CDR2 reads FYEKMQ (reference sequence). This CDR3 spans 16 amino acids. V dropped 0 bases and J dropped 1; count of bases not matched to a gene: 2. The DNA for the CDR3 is TGTGCCAGCAGCTTAGGGCTAGCGGGGGCCCAAGAGACCCAGTACTTC. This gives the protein CASSLGLAGAQETQYF.

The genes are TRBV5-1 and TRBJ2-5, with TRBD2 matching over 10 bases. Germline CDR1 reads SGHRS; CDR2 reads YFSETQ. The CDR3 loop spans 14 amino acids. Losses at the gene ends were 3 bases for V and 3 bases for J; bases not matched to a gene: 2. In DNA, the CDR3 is TGCGCCAGCAGCTCCGGGACTAGCGAAGAGACCCAGTACTTC. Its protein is CASSSGTSEETQYF.

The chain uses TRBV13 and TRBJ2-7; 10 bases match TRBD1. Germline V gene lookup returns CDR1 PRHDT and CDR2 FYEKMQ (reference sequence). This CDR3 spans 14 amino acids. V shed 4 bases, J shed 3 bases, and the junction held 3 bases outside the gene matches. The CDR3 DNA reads TGTGCCAGCAGCTCAGGACAGGGGGACTACGAGCAGTACTTC. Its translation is CASSSGQGDYEQYF.

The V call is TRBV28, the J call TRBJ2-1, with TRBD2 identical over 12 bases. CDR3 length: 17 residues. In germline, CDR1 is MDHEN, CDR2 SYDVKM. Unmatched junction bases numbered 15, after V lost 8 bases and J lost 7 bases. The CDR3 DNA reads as TGTGCCAGCCTAAACACCCTAGCGGGAGGGCCAAGGAATGAGCAGTTCTTC. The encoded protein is CASLNTLAGGPRNEQFF.

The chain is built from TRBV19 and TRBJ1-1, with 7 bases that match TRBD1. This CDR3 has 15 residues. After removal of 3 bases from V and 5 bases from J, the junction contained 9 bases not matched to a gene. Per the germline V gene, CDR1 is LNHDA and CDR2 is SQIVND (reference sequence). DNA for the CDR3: TGTGCCAGTAGTATTCCCACAGGGGTTGGGACTGAAGCTTTCTTT. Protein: CASSIPTGVGTEAFF.

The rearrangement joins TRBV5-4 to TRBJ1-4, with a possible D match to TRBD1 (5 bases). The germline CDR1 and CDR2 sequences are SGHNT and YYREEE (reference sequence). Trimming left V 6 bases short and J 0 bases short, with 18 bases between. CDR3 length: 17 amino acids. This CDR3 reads CASNIGGSFATNEKLFF. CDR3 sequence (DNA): TGTGCCAGCAACATCGGGGGAAGTTTTGCAACTAATGAAAAACTGTTTTTT.

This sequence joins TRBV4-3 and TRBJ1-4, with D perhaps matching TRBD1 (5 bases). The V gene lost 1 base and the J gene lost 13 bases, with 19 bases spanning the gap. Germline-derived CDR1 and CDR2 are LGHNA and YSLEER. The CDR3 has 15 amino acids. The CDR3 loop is CASSQAAAGPVGLFF. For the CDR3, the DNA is TGCGCCAGCAGCCAAGCGGCGGCAGGGCCGGTTGGACTGTTTTTT.

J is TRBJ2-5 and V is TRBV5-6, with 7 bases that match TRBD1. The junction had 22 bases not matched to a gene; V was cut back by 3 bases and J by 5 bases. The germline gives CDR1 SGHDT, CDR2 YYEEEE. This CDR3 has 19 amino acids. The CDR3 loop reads CASSSYDRLPGQLRETQYF. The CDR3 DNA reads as TGTGCCAGCAGCTCCTACGACCGGCTACCGGGACAGCTGAGGGAGACCCAGTACTTC.

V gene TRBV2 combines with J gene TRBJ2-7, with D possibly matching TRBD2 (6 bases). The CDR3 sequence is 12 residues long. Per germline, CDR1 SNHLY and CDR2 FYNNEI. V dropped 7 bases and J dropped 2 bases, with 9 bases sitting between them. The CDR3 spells CASMGGTYEQYF. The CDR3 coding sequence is TGTGCCAGCATGGGGGGAACCTACGAGCAGTACTTC.

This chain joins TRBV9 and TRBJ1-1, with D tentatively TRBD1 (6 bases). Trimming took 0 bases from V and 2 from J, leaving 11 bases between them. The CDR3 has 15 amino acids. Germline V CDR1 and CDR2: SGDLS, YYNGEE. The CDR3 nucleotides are TGTGCCAGCAGCGTAGTGGGACAAACCAACACTGAAGCTTTCTTT. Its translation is CASSVVGQTNTEAFF.